The 17 T cell receptor beta chains presented below share a single source sample, sequenced in a study of T cells in Graves' hyperthyroidism and ophthalmopathy (dated 2019 in TCRdb). The library was produced with multiplex PCR. The sequencer was an Illumina HiSeq 2000. TCR beta CDR3 regions were amplified from RNA transcripts. A first-round RT-PCR of the TCR CDR3 used the HTBI primer set with the Qiagen OneStep RT-PCR kit. TCRdb applied fastp at Q25 and MiXCR to the public reads, then kept only in-frame beta chains. Records with the same CDR3 protein are collapsed into one entry carrying the most frequent genes and DNA. This sample is represented by fewer than 650,000 distinct CDR3 sequences; over 12% of them were singletons. The ten largest clones capture around 4% of the sample. Sequencing input: blood. Receptor source: a middle-aged woman with Graves' ophthalmopathy.

This clonotype was seen a handful of times. V and J are TRBV6-1 and TRBJ2-3, with D perhaps matching TRBD2 (6 bases). V was clipped by 4 bases and J by 0 bases, with 8 bases between them. CDR1 and CDR2 from the germline V gene are MNHNS and SASEGT. This CDR3 contains 14 residues. CDR3 sequence reads: CASSASVSTDTQYF. The DNA of the CDR3 is TGTGCCAGCAGTGCTAGCGTTAGCACAGATACGCAGTATTTT.

This clonotype was seen repeatedly, ten times or more. This chain uses TRBV10-3 with TRBJ2-7; D not certain. Germline loops: CDR1 ENHRY, CDR2 SYGVKD. The V gene lost 3 bases and the J gene lost 6 bases, with 9 bases spanning the gap. This CDR3 is built from 12 residues. The CDR3 sequence is CAISDNTPEQYF. CDR3 nucleotides: TGTGCCATCAGTGATAATACGCCCGAGCAGTACTTC.

This clonotype has a count of ten or more. The CDR3 DNA sequence: TGCGCCAGCAGTGAGTTGGACCGTGGCTACACCTTC. Protein sequence: CASSELDRGYTF. The rearrangement links TRBV10-2 to TRBJ1-2; D uncertain. CDR3 size: 12 residues. Trimming removed 1 base from V and 7 bases from J, with 7 bases in between. CDR1 and CDR2 from the germline V gene are WSHSY and SAAADI.

The chain links TRBV12-3 or TRBV12-4 to TRBJ1-5; the D gene is possibly TRBD1 (6 bases). CDR3 length equals 14 residues. V was trimmed by 3 bases and J by 6 bases, leaving 12 bases between them. The CDR3 protein is CASSLAGAGQPQHF. The DNA for the CDR3 is TGTGCCAGCAGTTTGGCAGGGGCAGGTCAGCCCCAGCATTTT.

This rearrangement joins TRBV10-1 to TRBJ1-1; TRBD1 is a possible D gene (5 bases). The germline CDR1 and CDR2 sequences are WNHNN and SYGVQD (reference sequence). This CDR3 has 14 residues. V was pared by 6 bases and J by 0 bases, with 11 bases between. The DNA for the CDR3 is TGCGCCAGCAGCGCCGACAGCATGAACACTGAAGCTTTCTTT. Its protein product is CASSADSMNTEAFF.

This clonotype has just a few counts. One end of the junction fails to match germline, which may point to a read error. CDR3: CSVDSPGNYGYIF. Written as DNA, the CDR3 is TGCAGCGTTGATAGTCCAGGGAACTATGGCTACATCTTC. V and J are TRBV29-1 and TRBJ1-2; perhaps TRBD1 as D (5 bases). The CDR3 is 13 residues long. The V gene's germline CDR1 is SQVTM and CDR2 ANQGSEA. The full variable domain, rest sourced from reference TRBV29-1 and TRBJ1-2, is SAVISQKPSRDICQRGTSLTIQCQVDSQVTMMFWYRQQPGQSLTLIATANQGSEATYESGFVIDKFPISRPNLTFSTLTVSNMSPEDSSIYLCSVDSPGNYGYIFGSGTRLTVV.

This clonotype was seen many times. V usage is TRBV11-3 and J usage is TRBJ2-7, with D perhaps TRBD1 or TRBD2 (6 bases each). Per the germline V gene, CDR1 is SGHNT and CDR2 is YENEEA. This CDR3 has 12 amino acids. V was pared by 8 bases and J by 2 bases, with 10 bases between. The CDR3 here is CASGGTTYEQYF. The CDR3, as DNA: TGTGCCAGCGGCGGGACAACCTACGAGCAGTACTTC.

In its sample, this clonotype was seen many times. The genes are TRBV6-5 and TRBJ2-5; 7 nucleotides line up with TRBD1. Losses at the gene ends were 0 bases for V and 4 bases for J; bases not matched to a gene: 2. From germline, CDR1 is MNHEY and CDR2 SVGAGI. The CDR3 length is 14 residues. The CDR3: CASSYSGQLETQYF. CDR3 DNA sequence: TGTGCCAGCAGTTACTCGGGACAGTTAGAGACCCAGTACTTC.

This clonotype was detected ten times or more. This CDR3 is CASSLVAVINEQYF. CDR3 coding DNA: TGTGCCAGCAGTTTGGTGGCAGTTATCAACGAGCAGTACTTC. The genes are TRBV12-3 or TRBV12-4 and TRBJ2-7; D is undetermined. The germline V and J ends were trimmed by 3 bases and 5 bases, with 14 bases remaining between them. This CDR3 has 14 amino acids.

The sample holds a few counts of this clonotype. The genes are TRBV28 and TRBJ2-5; no reliable D call. CDR3 length: 15 residues. V lost 5 bases, J lost 1 base, and 14 bases lay in between. Germline values: CDR1 MDHEN, CDR2 SYDVKM. CDR3 loop: CASSPRAWAQETQYF. The CDR3 DNA reads TGTGCCAGCAGTCCTAGGGCATGGGCCCAAGAGACCCAGTACTTC.

The J gene is TRBJ2-7, the V gene TRBV11-2; D gene uncertain. Trimming left V 2 bases short and J 0 bases short, with 14 bases between. This CDR3 is built from 16 residues. Germline loops: CDR1 SGHAT, CDR2 FQNNGV. For the CDR3, the DNA is TGTGCCAGCAGCTTAAATCTTCCCAGCAGCTCCTACGAGCAGTACTTC. Protein: CASSLNLPSSSYEQYF.

The table lists this clonotype with many counts. The rearrangement uses TRBV20-1 and TRBJ2-2; D is undetermined. CDR1 is DFQATT and CDR2 is SNEGSKA in the germline V gene (reference sequence). V lost 5 bases, J lost 0 bases, and 10 bases lay in between. The CDR3 has 14 amino acids. The CDR3 DNA reads TGCAGTGCTCAAGGCCGCTCGAACACCGGGGAGCTGTTTTTT. Residues: CSAQGRSNTGELFF.

This clonotype occurred a few times. The chain is built from TRBV3-1 and TRBJ1-5; D is unresolved. The germline V and J ends were trimmed by 2 bases and 3 bases, with 5 bases remaining between them. The CDR3 is 13 amino acids. CDR1 LGHDT and CDR2 YNNKEL come from the germline V gene (reference sequence). CDR3 loop: CASSQMVNQPQHF. In DNA, the CDR3 is TGTGCCAGCAGCCAAATGGTCAATCAGCCCCAGCATTTT. Supplemented by reference TRBV3-1 and TRBJ1-5, the full variable domain reads DTAVSQTPKYLVTQMGNDKSIKCEQNLGHDTMYWYKQDSKKFLKIMFSYNNKELIINETVPNRFSPKSPDKAHLNLHINSLELGDSAVYFCASSQMVNQPQHFGDGTRLSIL.

This clonotype was detected only a few times. The V call is TRBV6-1, the J call TRBJ2-2; D gene unclear. Germline lookup yields CDR1 MNHNS and CDR2 SASEGT. V lost 2 bases to trimming and J lost 0 bases, with 10 bases between them. This CDR3 region has 16 residues. The CDR3 nucleotides read TGTGCCAGCAGTGAATCCTTCTACTCGAACACCGGGGAGCTGTTTTTT. This translates into CASSESFYSNTGELFF.

This clonotype was detected many times. The V call is TRBV6-1, the J call TRBJ2-2, with TRBD2 identical over 7 bases. The CDR3 has 14 amino acids. Germline V gene sequence: CDR1 MNHNS, CDR2 SASEGT. V dropped 8 bases and J dropped 3; count of bases not matched to a gene: 6. CDR3 amino acids: CASAQGGDTGELFF. CDR3 coding DNA: TGTGCCAGCGCCCAGGGAGGGGACACCGGGGAGCTGTTTTTT.

This clonotype was picked up a small number of times. The V gene is TRBV28, the J gene TRBJ1-2; D is undetermined. Trimming took 2 bases from V and 11 from J, leaving 15 bases between them. The germline V gene has CDR1 MDHEN and CDR2 SYDVKM. The CDR3 has 13 amino acids. In nucleotides, the CDR3 is TGTGCCAGCAGTTTAGAACAGTATGGTGGTTACACCTTC. It yields the protein CASSLEQYGGYTF.

This clonotype was seen many times. This CDR3 reads CASSPEPRPNSPLHF. CDR3 nucleotides: TGTGCCAGCAGTCCAGAGCCCAGACCGAATTCACCCCTCCACTTT. The chain has TRBV6-2 or TRBV6-3 and TRBJ1-6; D not resolved. The CDR3 spans 15 residues. Trimming removed 5 bases at V and 7 bases at J, with 15 bases between. Germline V gene data show CDR1 as MNHEY and CDR2 as SVGEGT.